This TCR beta chain stems from a study of blood T cell repertoires in COVID-19. Across the study: Researchers got acute and convalescent COVID-19 samples from the United States, Italy and Spain.

Germline V lookup: CDR1 LNHDA, CDR2 SQIVND (reference sequence). This CDR3 contains 17 residues. Trimming cost V 7 bases and J 2 bases, with 20 bases left between them. In the original processing: Amplification of reference gene primers was used by the study to estimate nucleated cell counts. The assay was immunoSEQ multiplex PCR, and TCRdb's table has in-frame clones only and misses some. V and J calls and clone size are copied from that table; D and trimming were computed from the DNA. The data hold around 71,000 clones, with roughly 83% observed a single time. This TCR was sampled from a man aged 30-40 years with COVID-19, enrolled during active disease. The V gene is TRBV19, the J gene TRBJ2-2; D not resolved. Sequences were obtained from peripheral blood. The CDR3 DNA sequence: TGTGCCAGTAACCTTGAATCTGCCAGATTTAACACCGGGGAGCTGTTTTTT. Translating it yields CASNLESARFNTGELFF.